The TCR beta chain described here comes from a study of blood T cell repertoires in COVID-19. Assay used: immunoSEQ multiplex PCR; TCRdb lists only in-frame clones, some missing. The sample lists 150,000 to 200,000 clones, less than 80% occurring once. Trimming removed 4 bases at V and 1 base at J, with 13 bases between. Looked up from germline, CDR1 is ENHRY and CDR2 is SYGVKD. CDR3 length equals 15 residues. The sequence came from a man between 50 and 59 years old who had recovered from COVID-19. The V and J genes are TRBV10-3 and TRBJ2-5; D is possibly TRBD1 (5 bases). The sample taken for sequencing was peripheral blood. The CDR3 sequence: CAISGVGLVQETQYF. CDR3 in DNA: TGTGCCATCAGTGGGGTGGGGCTGGTCCAAGAGACCCAGTACTTC.